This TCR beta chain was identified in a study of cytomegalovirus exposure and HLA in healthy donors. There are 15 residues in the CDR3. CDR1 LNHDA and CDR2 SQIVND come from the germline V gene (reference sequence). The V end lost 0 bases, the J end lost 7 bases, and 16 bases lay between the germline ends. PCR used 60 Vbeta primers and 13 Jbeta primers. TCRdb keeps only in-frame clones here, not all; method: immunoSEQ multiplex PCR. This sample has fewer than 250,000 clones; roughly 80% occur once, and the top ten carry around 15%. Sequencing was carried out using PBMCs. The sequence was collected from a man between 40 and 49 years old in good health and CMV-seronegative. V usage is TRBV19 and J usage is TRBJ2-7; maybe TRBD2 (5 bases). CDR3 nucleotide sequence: TGTGCCAGTAGTATAGAGGAGGCTCTACTGGGGGAGCAGTACTTC. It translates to CASSIEEALLGEQYF.